This TCR beta chain was retrieved from a study of cytomegalovirus exposure and HLA in healthy donors. PCR was performed using 60 Vbeta and 13 Jbeta primers. Produced via immunoSEQ multiplex PCR; TCRdb's table is partial and in-frame only. The table records under 150,000 clones, under 85% of them present only once. Trimming cost V 2 bases and J 1 base, with 6 bases left between them. The CDR3 length is 13 residues. Germline V gene sequence: CDR1 SEHNR, CDR2 FQNEAQ (reference sequence). The count of this clone is one. The chain recombines TRBV7-9 with TRBJ2-7; D uncertain. The clonotype was recovered from a man aged 25 to 40 in good health and CMV-seronegative. What was sequenced was PBMCs. CDR3 sequence reads: CASSLISSYEQYF. The CDR3 DNA sequence: TGTGCCAGCAGCTTAATTAGTTCCTACGAGCAGTACTTC.